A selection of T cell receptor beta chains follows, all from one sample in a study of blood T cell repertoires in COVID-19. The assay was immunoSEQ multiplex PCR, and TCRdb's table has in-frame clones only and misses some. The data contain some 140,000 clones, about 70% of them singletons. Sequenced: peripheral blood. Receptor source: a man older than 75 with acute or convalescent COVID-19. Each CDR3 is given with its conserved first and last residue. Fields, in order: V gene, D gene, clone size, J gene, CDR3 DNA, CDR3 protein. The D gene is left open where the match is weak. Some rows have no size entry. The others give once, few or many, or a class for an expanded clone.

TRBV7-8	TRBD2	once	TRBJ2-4	TGTGCCAGCAGCTTAGCGGGAGGGGCGAGGGGTAAAAACATTCAGTACTTC	CASSLAGGARGKNIQYF
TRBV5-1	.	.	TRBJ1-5	TGCGCCAGCAGCCCGGGAGTGGGAGGGAATCAGCCCCAGCATTTT	CASSPGVGGNQPQHF
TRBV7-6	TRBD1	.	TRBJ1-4	TGTGCCAGCAGCCTCGGGGACAGGACATACGAAAAACTGTTTTTT	CASSLGDRTYEKLFF
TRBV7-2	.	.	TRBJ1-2	TGTGCCAGCAGCTTAGGGCAGGGGCTCGATGGCTACACCTTC	CASSLGQGLDGYTF
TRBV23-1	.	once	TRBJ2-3	TGCGCCAGCAGTCAATCAAATTTTATAGGGGCGGCAGATACGCAGTATTTT	CASSQSNFIGAADTQYF
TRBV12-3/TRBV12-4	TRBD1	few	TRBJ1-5	TGTGCCAGCAGCCAAGACAGGGCTCAGCCCCAGCATTTT	CASSQDRAQPQHF
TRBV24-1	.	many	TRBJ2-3	TGTGCCACCAGTGAGACAGGACTGAGGGCGGCCGATACGCAGTATTTT	CATSETGLRAADTQYF
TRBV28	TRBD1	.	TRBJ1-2	TGTGCCAGCAGTTTAGGGGGACAGGGGGCGCAGTATGGCTACACCTTC	CASSLGGQGAQYGYTF
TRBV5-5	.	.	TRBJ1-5	TGTGCCAGCAGCTTGGCCCTTGGCAGAAGCAATCAGCCCCAGCATTTT	CASSLALGRSNQPQHF
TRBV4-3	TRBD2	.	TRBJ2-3	TGCGCCAGCAGCGGGGCGGGGGGCCCAGATACGCAGTATTTT	CASSGAGGPDTQYF
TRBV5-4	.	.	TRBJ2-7	TGTGCCAGCAGCTTGGACGGGAGCTCCTACGAGCAGTACTTC	CASSLDGSSYEQYF
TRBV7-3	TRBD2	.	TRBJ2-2	TGTGCCAGCAGTTTAAGCGGGGGACCAAACACCGGGGAGCTGTTTTTT	CASSLSGGPNTGELFF
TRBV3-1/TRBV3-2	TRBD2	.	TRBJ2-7	TGTGCCAGCAGCCAAGAAGACAGGGTTGGGCGCGGGGGGGACTACGAGCAGTACTTC	CASSQEDRVGRGGDYEQYF
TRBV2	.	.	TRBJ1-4	TGTGCCAGCAGTGAAGGGAGGGGGGGTGAAAAACTGTTTTTT	CASSEGRGGEKLFF
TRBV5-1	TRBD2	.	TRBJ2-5	TGCGCCAGCAGCTTGCTGTCTAGCGGGGGAGAGACCCAGTACTTC	CASSLLSSGGETQYF
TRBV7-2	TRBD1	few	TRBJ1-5	TGTGCCAGCAGCTTATCGGGACAGAGCAATCAGCCCCAGCATTTT	CASSLSGQSNQPQHF
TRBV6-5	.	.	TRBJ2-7	TGTGCCAGCAGTTTTAACGGCGAGCAGTACTTC	CASSFNGEQYF
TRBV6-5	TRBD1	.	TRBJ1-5	TGTGCCAGCGAGACAGGGGATCAGCCCCAGCATTTT	CASETGDQPQHF
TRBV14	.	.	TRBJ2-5	TGTGCCAGCAGCCTAGGGGTCGTGGAGACCCAGTACTTC	CASSLGVVETQYF
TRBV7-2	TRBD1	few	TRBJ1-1	TGTGCCAGCAGCTTAGAACAGGGGGGCACTGAAGCTTTCTTT	CASSLEQGGTEAFF
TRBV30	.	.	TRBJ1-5	TGTGCCTGGAGTGTACAGTACAATCAGCCCCAGCATTTT	CAWSVQYNQPQHF
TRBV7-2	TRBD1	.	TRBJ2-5	TGTGCCAGCACCCCTCAGGGACAGGGACAAGAGACCCAGTACTTC	CASTPQGQGQETQYF
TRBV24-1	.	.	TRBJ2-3	TGTGCCACCGGCGGGGAGAGCACAGATACGCAGTATTTT	CATGGESTDTQYF
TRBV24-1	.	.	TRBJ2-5	TGTGCCACCAGTGATTTATCACTCACAGGGTCAGAGACCCAGTACTTC	CATSDLSLTGSETQYF
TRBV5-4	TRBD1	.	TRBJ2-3	TGTGCCAGCAGCCGGGGGACAGGGTCGAATTTAGATACGCAGTATTTT	CASSRGTGSNLDTQYF
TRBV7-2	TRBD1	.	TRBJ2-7	TGTGCCAGCAGCCAGAGGACAGGGGGCGAGGAGCAGTACTTC	CASSQRTGGEEQYF
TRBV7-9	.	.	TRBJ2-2	TGTGCCAGCAGCTTCGACAGGACGAACACCGGGGAGCTGTTTTTT	CASSFDRTNTGELFF
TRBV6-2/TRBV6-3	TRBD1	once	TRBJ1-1	TGTGCCAGCAGCCTCGGGACAGGGGGCTCTGCTTTCTTT	CASSLGTGGSAFF
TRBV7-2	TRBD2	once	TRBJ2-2	TGTGCCAGCAGCCTTAGCGGGGGGGCCGGAGCCGGGGAGCTGTTTTTT	CASSLSGGAGAGELFF
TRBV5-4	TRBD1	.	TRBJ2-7	TGTGCCAGCAGCAACGACAGGGACGAGCAGTACTTC	CASSNDRDEQYF
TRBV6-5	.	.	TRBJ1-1	TGTTCAGTTAAAGGGGTTAACACTGAAGCTTTCTTT	CSVKGVNTEAFF
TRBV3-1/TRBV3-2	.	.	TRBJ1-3	TGTGCCAGCAGCCAATCCTTTCAGTTCTCTGGAAACACCATATATTTT	CASSQSFQFSGNTIYF
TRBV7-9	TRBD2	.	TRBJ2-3	TGTGCCAGCAGCTTAGCGGTCGCGGGGGGGCGAGATACGCAGTATTTT	CASSLAVAGGRDTQYF
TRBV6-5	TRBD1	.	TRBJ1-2	TGTGCCAGCAGGGGGACAGGGGTTTACTATGGCTACACCTTC	CASRGTGVYYGYTF
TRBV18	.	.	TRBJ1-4	TGTGCCAGCTCATTGGCTCCTAATGAAAAACTGTTTTTT	CASSLAPNEKLFF
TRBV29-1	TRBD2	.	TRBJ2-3	TGCAGCGTTGACCTTCGGGGGGCAGATACGCAGTATTTT	CSVDLRGADTQYF
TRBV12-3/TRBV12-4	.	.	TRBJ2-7	TGTGCCAGCAGTCCAGGTCGATACGAGCAGTACTTC	CASSPGRYEQYF
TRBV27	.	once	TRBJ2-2	TGTGCCAGCAGTTTGGTGGGGGCCGCGGAGCTGTTTTTT	CASSLVGAAELFF
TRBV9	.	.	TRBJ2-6	TGTGCCAGCAGCTCTTCTGGGGCCAACGTCCTGACTTTC	CASSSSGANVLTF
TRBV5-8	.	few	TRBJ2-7	TGTGCCAGCAGCCCCAGCTCCTACGAGCAGTACTTC	CASSPSSYEQYF
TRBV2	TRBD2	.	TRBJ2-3	TGTGCCAGCAAGATGCGGGGGGTGACAGATACGCAGTATTTT	CASKMRGVTDTQYF
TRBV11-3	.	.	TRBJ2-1	TGTGCCAGCAGCTTAGGGACTAATTTACTGAATGAGCAGTTCTTC	CASSLGTNLLNEQFF
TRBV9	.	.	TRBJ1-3	TGTGCCAGCAGCTTACAGGCGGGAAACACCATATATTTT	CASSLQAGNTIYF
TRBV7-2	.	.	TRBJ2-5	TGTGCCAGCAGCTTAGCGGGGGGGCCAGTTGAGACCCAGTACTTC	CASSLAGGPVETQYF
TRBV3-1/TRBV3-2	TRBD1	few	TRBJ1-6	TGTGCCAGCAGCCAAGGGACAGGGAGGAGTTCACCCCTCCACTTT	CASSQGTGRSSPLHF